This TCR beta chain was recorded in a study of T-cell reconstitution after alpha-beta-depleted transplantation in children. The authors prepared the TCRbeta library with unique molecular identifiers. Each CDR3 protein is one row after TCRdb ran MiXCR on the PCR reads. Of a few hundred thousand distinct CDR3 sequences in the sample, approximately 9.9% were seen once. This CDR3 has 11 residues. Germline-derived CDR1 and CDR2 are DFQATT and SNEGSKA (reference sequence). V was shortened by 7 bases and J by 8 bases, with 12 bases between the two germline ends. Many counts were recorded for this clonotype. Source: PBMCs from the stem cell graft donor, taken from the stem cell graft. The sequence was collected from a human donor who donated a stem cell graft to a child with SCID. This chain links TRBV20-1 with TRBJ2-1; D is ambiguous. The CDR3 sequence: CSGTAYDEQFF. The DNA for the CDR3 is TGCAGTGGTACAGCGTACGATGAGCAGTTCTTC.